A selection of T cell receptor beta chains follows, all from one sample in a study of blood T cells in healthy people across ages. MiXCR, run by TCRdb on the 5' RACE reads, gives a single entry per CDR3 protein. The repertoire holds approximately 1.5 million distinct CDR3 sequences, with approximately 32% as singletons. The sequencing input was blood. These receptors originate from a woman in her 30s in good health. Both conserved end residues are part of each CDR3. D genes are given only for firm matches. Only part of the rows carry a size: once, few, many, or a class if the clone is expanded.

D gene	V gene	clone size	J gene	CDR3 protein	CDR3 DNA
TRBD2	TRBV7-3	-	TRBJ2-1	CASSFGISGTGQFF	TGTGCCAGCAGCTTTGGTATTAGCGGGACGGGGCAGTTCTTC
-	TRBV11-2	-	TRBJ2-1	CATVAGGRPYNEQFF	TGTGCCACCGTGGCGGGCGGGCGGCCGTACAATGAGCAGTTCTTC
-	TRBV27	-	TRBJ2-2	CASRGAGTGELFF	TGTGCCAGCAGAGGGGCCGGCACCGGGGAGCTGTTTTTT
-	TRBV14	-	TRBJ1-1	CASSRGGGWGTEAFF	TGTGCCAGCAGCCGAGGAGGGGGATGGGGCACTGAAGCTTTCTTT
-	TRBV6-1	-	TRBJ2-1	CASSDTWRGGGNEQFF	TGTGCCAGCAGTGATACTTGGAGAGGAGGGGGCAATGAGCAGTTCTTC
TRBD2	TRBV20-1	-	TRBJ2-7	CSAREPGLAGSYEQYF	TGCAGTGCTAGAGAACCGGGACTAGCGGGGTCCTACGAGCAGTACTTC
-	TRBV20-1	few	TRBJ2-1	CSARPGLKGRKNEQFF	TGCAGTGCTAGACCCGGACTAAAGGGGCGTAAGAATGAGCAGTTCTTC
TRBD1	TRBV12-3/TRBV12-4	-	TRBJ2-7	CASSYGTGATYEQYF	TGTGCCAGCAGTTACGGGACAGGGGCGACCTACGAGCAGTACTTC
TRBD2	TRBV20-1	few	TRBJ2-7	CSARRTGTSGERWSYEQYF	TGCAGTGCTAGACGTACCGGGACTAGCGGAGAAAGGTGGTCCTACGAGCAGTACTTC
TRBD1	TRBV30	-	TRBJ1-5	CACAGTVNNQPQHF	TGTGCCTGTGCCGGGACAGTTAACAATCAGCCCCAGCATTTT
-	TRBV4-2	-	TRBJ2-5	CASSQGTGGSTQYF	TGTGCCAGCAGCCAGGGGACTGGAGGGTCGACCCAGTACTTC
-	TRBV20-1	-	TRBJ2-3	CSALGSEAQYF	TGCAGTGCCCTAGGGAGCGAGGCGCAGTATTTT
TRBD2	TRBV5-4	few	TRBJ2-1	CASSLSGTRSSYNEQFF	TGTGCCAGCAGCTTGAGCGGGACCCGGAGCTCCTACAATGAGCAGTTCTTC
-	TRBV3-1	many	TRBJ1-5	CASSQDLEDQPQHF	TGTGCCAGCAGCCAAGATCTTGAGGATCAGCCCCAGCATTTT
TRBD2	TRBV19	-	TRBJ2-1	CASSPRLAGGPADNERFF	TGTGCCAGTAGTCCCCGACTAGCGGGAGGGCCGGCCGACAATGAGCGGTTCTTC
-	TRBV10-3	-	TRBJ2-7	CAISELQTYEQYF	TGTGCCATCAGTGAGTTACAGACCTACGAGCAGTACTTC
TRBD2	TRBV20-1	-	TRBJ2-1	CSARGLAGRFF	TGCAGTGCTAGGGGGCTAGCGGGGAGGTTCTTC
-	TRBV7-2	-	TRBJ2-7	CASSLGYGDYEQYF	TGTGCCAGCAGCCTGGGCTACGGAGATTACGAGCAGTACTTC
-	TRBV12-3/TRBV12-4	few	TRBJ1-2	CASSLTRQDGGYTF	TGTGCCAGCAGTCTAACCCGACAGGATGGCGGCTACACCTTC
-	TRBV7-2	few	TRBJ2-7	CASSAYFLYEQYF	TGTGCCAGCTCAGCTTACTTTCTCTACGAGCAGTACTTC
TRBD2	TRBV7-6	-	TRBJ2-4	CASSLEASGRGVGNIQYF	TGTGCCAGCAGCTTAGAGGCTAGCGGGAGGGGGGTTGGAAACATTCAGTACTTC
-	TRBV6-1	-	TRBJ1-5	CASSHRSISNQPQHF	TGTGCCAGCAGCCACCGCAGCATTAGCAATCAGCCCCAGCATTTT
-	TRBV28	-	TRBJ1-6	CASSQVSYNSPLHF	TGTGCCAGCAGTCAGGTTTCCTATAATTCACCCCTCCACTTT
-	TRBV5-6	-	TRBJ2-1	CASSRRGEYYNEQFF	TGTGCCAGCAGCCGGAGAGGGGAGTACTACAATGAGCAGTTCTTC
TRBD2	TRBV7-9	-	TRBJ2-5	CASSFNWGGTSSTGTQYF	TGTGCCAGCAGCTTCAATTGGGGCGGGACTAGCTCGACGGGGACCCAGTACTTC
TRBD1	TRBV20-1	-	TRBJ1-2	CSARDVRAGTGDGYTF	TGCAGTGCTAGAGATGTAAGGGCCGGGACAGGGGACGGCTACACCTTC
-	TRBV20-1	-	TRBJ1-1	CSARAPTGVDEAFF	TGCAGTGCTAGAGCGCCCACGGGGGTTGATGAAGCTTTCTTT
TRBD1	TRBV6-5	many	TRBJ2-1	CASSRQGFEQFF	TGTGCCAGCAGCCGACAGGGGTTTGAGCAGTTCTTC
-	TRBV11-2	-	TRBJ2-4	CASSLNDRATSPKNIQYF	TGTGCCAGCAGCTTAAATGACAGAGCCACCTCGCCCAAAAACATTCAGTACTTC
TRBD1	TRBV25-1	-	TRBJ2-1	CASSKTGGRNEQFF	TGTGCCAGCAGTAAGACAGGGGGGCGGAATGAGCAGTTCTTC
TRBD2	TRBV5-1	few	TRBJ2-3	CASSSTGGPSDTQYF	TGCGCCAGCAGCTCAACGGGGGGGCCCTCAGATACGCAGTATTTT
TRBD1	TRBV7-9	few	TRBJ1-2	CASSARGVTGNYGYTF	TGTGCCAGCAGCGCCAGGGGGGTTACGGGTAACTATGGCTACACCTTC
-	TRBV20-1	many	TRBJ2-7	CSASEGLSYEQYF	TGCAGTGCTAGCGAGGGACTTTCCTACGAGCAGTACTTC
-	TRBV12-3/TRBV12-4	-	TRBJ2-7	CASSLNRQEPYEQYF	TGTGCCAGCAGTTTAAATCGACAGGAGCCCTACGAGCAGTACTTC
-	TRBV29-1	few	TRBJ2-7	CSVAPGYSRYEQYF	TGCAGCGTCGCCCCAGGGTACTCCCGCTACGAGCAGTACTTC
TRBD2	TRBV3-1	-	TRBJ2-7	CASRGGLAGDSYEQYF	TGTGCCAGCAGGGGGGGACTAGCGGGGGACTCCTACGAGCAGTACTTC
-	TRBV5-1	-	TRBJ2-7	CASSFESGSYEQYF	TGCGCCAGCAGCTTTGAGAGCGGTTCCTACGAGCAGTACTTC
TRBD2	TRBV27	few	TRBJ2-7	CASSPMGGEKTYEQYF	TGTGCCAGCAGTCCGATGGGGGGGGAGAAAACCTACGAGCAGTACTTC
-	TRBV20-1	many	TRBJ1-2	CSARSQLVYGYTF	TGCAGTGCTAGGTCCCAGCTTGTCTATGGCTACACCTTC
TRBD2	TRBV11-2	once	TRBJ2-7	CASSLRLAGGVYEQYF	TGTGCCAGCAGCTTACGGCTGGCGGGGGGCGTCTACGAGCAGTACTTC
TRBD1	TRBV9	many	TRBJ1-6	CASSGQGKSPLHF	TGTGCCAGCAGCGGACAGGGTAAATCACCCCTCCACTTT
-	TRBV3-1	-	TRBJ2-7	CASSQGWSYGQYF	TGTGCCAGCAGCCAAGGGTGGTCCTACGGGCAGTACTTC
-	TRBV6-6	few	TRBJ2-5	CASSGQGWQETQYF	TGTGCCAGCAGTGGACAAGGGTGGCAAGAGACCCAGTACTTC
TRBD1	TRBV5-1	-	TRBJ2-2	CASSPRQGADTGELFF	TGCGCCAGCAGCCCTAGACAGGGGGCGGACACCGGGGAGCTGTTTTTT
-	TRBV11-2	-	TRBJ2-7	CASSSRRVRVYEQYF	TGTGCCAGCAGCTCGCGAAGGGTGCGGGTCTACGAGCAGTACTTC
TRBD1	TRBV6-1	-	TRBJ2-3	CASSENPGGGTDTQYF	TGTGCCAGCAGTGAAAATCCAGGGGGAGGCACAGATACGCAGTATTTT
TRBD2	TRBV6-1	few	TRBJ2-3	CASSDQEGSPTSVTDTQYF	TGTGCCAGCAGTGACCAGGAAGGCAGCCCGACTAGCGTAACAGATACGCAGTATTTT
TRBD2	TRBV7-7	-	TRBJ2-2	CVSRKGLAGAGGELFF	TGTGTCAGCCGGAAGGGGCTAGCGGGAGCCGGCGGGGAGCTGTTTTTT
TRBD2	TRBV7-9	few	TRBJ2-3	CASTQKAGGPDTQYF	TGTGCCAGCACCCAAAAAGCGGGAGGACCAGATACGCAGTATTTT
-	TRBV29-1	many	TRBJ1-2	CSVERVKGYTF	TGCAGCGTTGAAAGGGTTAAAGGCTACACCTTC
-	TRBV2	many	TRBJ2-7	CASSEGRAYEQYF	TGTGCCAGCAGTGAAGGGAGGGCCTACGAGCAGTACTTC
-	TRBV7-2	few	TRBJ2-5	CASSPRVGRETQYF	TGTGCCAGCAGCCCCCGGGTGGGACGGGAGACCCAGTACTTC
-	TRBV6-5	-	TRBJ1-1	CASKFRAENTEAFF	TGTGCCAGCAAGTTTAGGGCCGAGAACACTGAAGCTTTCTTT